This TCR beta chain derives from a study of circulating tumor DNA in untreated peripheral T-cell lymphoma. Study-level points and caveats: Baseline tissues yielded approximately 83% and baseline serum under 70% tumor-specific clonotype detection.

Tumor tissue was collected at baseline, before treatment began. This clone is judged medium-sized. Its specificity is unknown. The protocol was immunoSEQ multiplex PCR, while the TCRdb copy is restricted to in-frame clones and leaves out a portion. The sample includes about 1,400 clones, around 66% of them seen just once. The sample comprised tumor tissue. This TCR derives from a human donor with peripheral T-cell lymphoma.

Here the CDR3 reads CSVVWASNYGYTF. The DNA of the CDR3 is TGCAGCGTTGTCTGGGCATCTAACTATGGCTACACCTTC. This chain uses TRBV29-1 with TRBJ1-2; D gene uncertain. The length of the CDR3 is 13 residues. CDR1 and CDR2 from the germline V gene are SQVTM and ANQGSEA. Trimming removed 4 bases at V and 0 bases at J, with 9 bases between.